This T cell receptor beta chain was sequenced during a study of early T cells in non-severe SARS-CoV-2 infection. Trimming cost V 3 bases and J 4 bases; bases outside gene matches: 14. CDR1 and CDR2 (germline): KGHSH, LQKENI. The CDR3 extends over 19 amino acids. The table lists this clonotype with a few counts. TCRdb re-analysed the 5' RACE reads in MiXCR, keeping a single row per CDR3 protein. The sample lists some 73,000 distinct CDR3 sequences, over 9.5% seen once, with 3.4% in the top ten. The gene calls are TRBV18 and TRBJ2-1, with 11 nucleotides matching TRBD2. The source of this sequence is an adult who was a healthcare worker with PCR-confirmed SARS-CoV-2 infection or an uninfected control (not recorded which). Sequenced sample: whole blood. CDR3 protein: CASSPNVLGGTSGYNEQFF. Here the CDR3 DNA reads TGTGCCAGCTCACCTAACGTATTGGGCGGGACTAGCGGATACAATGAGCAGTTCTTC.